These 20 T cell receptor beta chains share one sample of origin, sequenced in a study of cytomegalovirus exposure and HLA in healthy donors (dated by TCRdb to 2015 to 2018). The library came from the immunoSEQ multiplex PCR assay. The multiplex PCR relied on a mix of 60 forward primers for TCR Vbeta segments and 13 reverse primers for TCR Jbeta segments. TCRdb took this table from immuneACCESS and kept in-frame rearrangements with V and J called. Such tables lack part of the clones; where checked against another copy, unresolved V genes explain under half of the gap, and the rest is unexplained. Counted in this sample were 150,000 to 200,000 clones; around 80% of them appeared once. Of the sample, 8% to 10% falls within the top ten clones. The material sequenced was PBMCs. These receptors originate from a man aged 18 to 29 in good health and CMV-seropositive.

The rearrangement joins TRBV30 to TRBJ1-6, with a tentative D call TRBD1 (5 bases). The CDR3 totals 15 residues. Deletions cut 0 bases from V and 7 bases from J, with 13 bases between. Per the germline V gene, CDR1 is GTSNPN and CDR2 is SVGIG (reference sequence). CDR3 loop: CAWSVWQGWNSPLHF. The CDR3 DNA reads TGTGCCTGGAGTGTCTGGCAGGGTTGGAATTCACCCCTCCACTTT.

The chain links TRBV7-9 to TRBJ2-1, with a weak D call TRBD2 (6 bases). The CDR3 sequence is 16 residues long. CDR1 and CDR2 from the germline V gene are SEHNR and FQNEAQ (reference sequence). The V end was cut by 0 bases, the J end by 4 bases, with 13 bases between. CDR3 in DNA: TGTGCCAGCAGCTTAGCCCTCGCGGGAAGGTACAATGAGCAGTTCTTC. The encoded protein is CASSLALAGRYNEQFF.

The chain joins TRBV30 to TRBJ1-2, with D uncertain. The V gene lost 3 bases and the J gene lost 5 bases, with 13 bases spanning the gap. Germline V gives CDR1 GTSNPN, CDR2 SVGIG (reference sequence). The CDR3 is 13 residues long. CDR3 loop: CAWRSPPGYGYTF. DNA for the CDR3: TGTGCCTGGAGATCACCCCCGGGGTATGGCTACACCTTC.

This chain uses TRBV15 with TRBJ2-1; D gene ambiguous. Trimming removed 6 bases at V and 0 bases at J, with 9 bases between. The CDR3 sequence is 14 residues long. CDR1 and CDR2 (germline): LNHNV, YYDKDF (reference sequence). This CDR3 reads CATRLPSSYNEQFF. The DNA for the CDR3 is TGTGCCACCAGGCTTCCGAGCTCCTACAATGAGCAGTTCTTC.

This chain connects TRBV15 to TRBJ1-4; a weak D match, TRBD1 (5 bases). V lost 0 bases to trimming and J lost 7 bases, with 12 bases between them. The germline CDR1 and CDR2 sequences are LNHNV and YYDKDF (reference sequence). The CDR3 runs 15 residues. CDR3 sequence reads: CATSRDQGAPEKLFF. CDR3 bases: TGTGCCACCAGCAGAGATCAAGGGGCGCCTGAAAAACTGTTTTTT.

The CDR3 DNA reads TGCGCCAGCAGCCAAGATTTAAGGGAAGGGGCCTACGAGCAGTACTTC. Protein product: CASSQDLREGAYEQYF. This chain connects TRBV4-3 to TRBJ2-7, with D possibly being TRBD1 (5 bases). V gave up 0 bases and J gave up 2 bases, with 14 bases separating them. This CDR3 is 16 amino acids long. Germline CDR1 and CDR2: LGHNA and YSLEER.

This chain connects TRBV7-3 to TRBJ2-3, with 11 bases identical to TRBD2. CDR1 SGHTA and CDR2 FQGTGA come from the germline V gene. Trimming cost V 5 bases and J 1 base; bases outside gene matches: 8. The CDR3 runs to 17 residues. The DNA for the CDR3 is TGTGCCAGCAGCCAAAGGGGTAGCGGGGGGGGCACAGATACGCAGTATTTT. It encodes CASSQRGSGGGTDTQYF.

The V and J genes are TRBV12-5 and TRBJ2-4, with a tentative D call TRBD1 (6 bases). This CDR3 region has 14 residues. The V gene's germline CDR1 is LGHNT and CDR2 FRNRAP. V lost 5 bases, J lost 1 base, and 9 bases lay in between. The DNA of the CDR3 is TGTGCTAGTGGTCTAGGACAGGCCAAAAACATTCAGTACTTC. Protein product: CASGLGQAKNIQYF.

V and J are TRBV28 and TRBJ2-5, with D hard to call. Trimming cost V 2 bases and J 2 bases, with 12 bases left between them. This CDR3 is built from 15 residues. Looked up from germline, CDR1 is MDHEN and CDR2 is SYDVKM. The CDR3: CASSLRTGGQETQYF. The CDR3 coding sequence is TGTGCCAGCAGTTTACGTACGGGTGGGCAAGAGACCCAGTACTTC.

The chain couples TRBV5-6 to TRBJ2-7, with 7 bases fitting TRBD1. V gave up 3 bases and J gave up 5 bases; unmatched junction bases: 5. Looked up from germline, CDR1 is SGHDT and CDR2 is YYEEEE. The CDR3 length is 13 residues. The CDR3 DNA sequence: TGTGCCAGCAGCTCTGACAGGGTCAACGAGCAGTACTTC. It encodes CASSSDRVNEQYF.

This sequence joins TRBV7-9 and TRBJ1-4; weak D call: TRBD1 (6 bases). Germline CDR1 SEHNR, CDR2 FQNEAQ (reference sequence). V lost 3 bases and J 4 bases, leaving 15 bases between the germline ends. This CDR3 is built from 16 residues. This CDR3 is CASSFGGLDGNEKLFF. Here the CDR3 DNA reads TGTGCCAGCAGCTTCGGGGGGCTAGATGGTAATGAAAAACTGTTTTTT.

With respect to this clone: Other DNA variants within this sample encode the same CDR3. The chain has TRBV6-5 and TRBJ1-1; D perhaps matches TRBD1 (6 bases). The V gene's germline CDR1 is MNHEY and CDR2 SVGAGI. CDR3 length equals 14 residues. Between the trimmed V and J ends, which lost 0 bases and 4 bases, there was a span of 9 bases. DNA for the CDR3: TGTGCCAGCAGTTACTCGACAGGTACCACTGAAGCTTTCTTT. Translation: CASSYSTGTTEAFF.

The V gene is TRBV4-2, the J gene TRBJ1-1; 8 bases agree with TRBD1. V dropped 8 bases and J dropped 3; count of bases not matched to a gene: 5. The CDR3 is made up of 13 amino acids. CDR1 and CDR2 (germline): LGHNA, YNFKEQ. CDR3 protein: CASRTGRDTEAFF. DNA of the CDR3: TGTGCCAGCCGGACAGGGAGGGACACTGAAGCTTTCTTT.

The chain has TRBV5-1 and TRBJ1-2; tentatively, D is TRBD1 (6 bases). This CDR3 is 15 amino acids long. Germline assignment: CDR1 SGHRS and CDR2 YFSETQ. V dropped 3 bases and J dropped 5 bases, with 17 bases sitting between them. Here the CDR3 DNA reads TGCGCCAGCAGCTCTTTGGACAGTCGGAATTATGGCTACACCTTC. It is translated as CASSSLDSRNYGYTF.

The genes are TRBV4-3 and TRBJ2-3; D gene ambiguous. Trimming cost V 0 bases and J 3 bases, with 7 bases left between them. The germline gives CDR1 LGHNA, CDR2 YSLEER. This CDR3 region has 14 residues. CDR3 residues: CASSQDVRTDTQYF. CDR3 nucleotides: TGCGCCAGCAGCCAAGATGTGAGGACAGATACGCAGTATTTT.

This clone showed up just a few times. The V and J genes are TRBV30 and TRBJ2-1, with 7 nucleotides matching TRBD1. The J segment lost 0 bases and the V segment lost 3 bases, leaving 5 bases of the junction unmatched. Germline-derived CDR1 and CDR2 are GTSNPN and SVGIG (reference sequence). CDR3 length: 15 residues. The CDR3 is CAWRNRGGSYNEQFF. Written as DNA, the CDR3 is TGTGCCTGGAGGAACAGGGGTGGCTCCTACAATGAGCAGTTCTTC.

This clone appeared once. This rearrangement joins TRBV30 to TRBJ2-3; tentatively, D is TRBD2 (7 bases). With 4 bases removed from V and 1 base from J, the gap between germline ends came to 12 bases. This CDR3 region has 14 residues. Germline V gene lookup returns CDR1 GTSNPN and CDR2 SVGIG (reference sequence). In nucleotides, the CDR3 is TGTGCCTGGAACCGGGGGGCCGGCACAGATACGCAGTATTTT. This encodes CAWNRGAGTDTQYF.

The count of this clone is one. The chain uses TRBV5-6 and TRBJ2-5, with 9 bases matching TRBD1. Germline assignment: CDR1 SGHDT and CDR2 YYEEEE. The CDR3 contains 14 residues. J gave up 3 bases and V 7 bases, and 7 bases lay outside the gene matches. The CDR3 region is CASEPGTGKETQYF. CDR3 coding DNA: TGTGCCAGCGAACCGGGGACAGGGAAAGAGACCCAGTACTTC.

J is TRBJ1-2 and V is TRBV7-6, with D perhaps matching TRBD1 (5 bases). The CDR3 length is 12 residues. Germline assignment: CDR1 SGHVS and CDR2 FNYEAQ. Trimming shortened V by 5 bases and J by 5 bases, and 9 bases separated the two germline ends. Written as DNA, the CDR3 is TGTGCCAGCAGCCCAGGGAATTATGGCTACACCTTC. This encodes CASSPGNYGYTF.

CDR3 region: CASSLDPGSDTQYF. In DNA form, the CDR3 reads TGTGCCAGCAGCTTAGATCCGGGGTCAGATACGCAGTATTTT. This chain joins TRBV7-9 and TRBJ2-3, with D maybe TRBD2 (5 bases). This CDR3 has 14 residues. V was pared by 1 base and J by 4 bases, with 9 bases between. Germline CDR1 reads SEHNR; CDR2 reads FQNEAQ (reference sequence).